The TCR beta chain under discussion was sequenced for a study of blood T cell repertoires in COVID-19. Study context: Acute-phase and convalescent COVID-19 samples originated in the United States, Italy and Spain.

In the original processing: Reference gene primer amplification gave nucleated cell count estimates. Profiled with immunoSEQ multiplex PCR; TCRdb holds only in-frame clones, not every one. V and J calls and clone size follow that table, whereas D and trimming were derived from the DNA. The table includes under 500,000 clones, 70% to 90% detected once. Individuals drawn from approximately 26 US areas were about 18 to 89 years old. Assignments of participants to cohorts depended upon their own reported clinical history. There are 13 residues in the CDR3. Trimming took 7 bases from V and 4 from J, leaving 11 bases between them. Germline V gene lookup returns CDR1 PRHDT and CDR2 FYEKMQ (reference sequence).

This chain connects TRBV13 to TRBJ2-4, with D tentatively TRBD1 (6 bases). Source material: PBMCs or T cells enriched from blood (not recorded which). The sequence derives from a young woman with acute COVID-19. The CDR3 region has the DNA TGTGCCAGCACTTACAGGGTGAAAAACATTCAGTACTTC. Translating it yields CASTYRVKNIQYF.